The TCR beta chain described here comes from a study of blood T cell repertoires in COVID-19. Study background: The United States, Italy and Spain supplied acute and convalescent COVID-19 samples.

V was trimmed by 1 base and J by 0 bases, leaving 14 bases between them. CDR1 is SGDLS and CDR2 is YYNGEE in the germline V gene. The CDR3 is made up of 17 amino acids. Generated by immunoSEQ multiplex PCR, the TCRdb table keeps only in-frame clones and is missing some. Of fewer than 70,000 clones listed, 80% to 95% are singletons. Sequencing was carried out using peripheral blood. The TCR was taken from a woman at least 80 years old with active COVID-19. The rearrangement joins TRBV9 to TRBJ2-1; unclear D gene. The CDR3 region is CASSVSGSLSSYNEQFF. CDR3 coding DNA: TGTGCCAGCAGCGTATCCGGGTCCCTCAGCTCCTACAATGAGCAGTTCTTC.